This T cell receptor beta chain was sequenced in a study of shared clonotypes between healthy human individuals. General study results and limits: Sequencing depth was a factor that was expected to affect clonotype sharing among donors.

This clone was counted a single time. Its target is not known. Germline V gene sequence: CDR1 MNHNS, CDR2 SASEGT. The CDR3 covers 16 residues. V lost 0 bases, J lost 5 bases, and 6 bases stayed unmatched. Produced via immunoSEQ multiplex PCR; TCRdb's table is partial and in-frame only. The repertoire holds about half a million clones, with around four fifths as singletons. Donors were healthy HIV-negative adults without recent acute infections or vaccinations. The chain carries TRBV6-1 and TRBJ1-5; 8 positions agree with TRBD1. The source of this sequence is a woman aged 40 to 49 in good health. Some clones in this sample may be carry-over from other donors' samples. The sequencing input was PBMCs. DNA for the CDR3: TGTGCCAGCAGTGAAGCCCTGACAGGGGCCTATCAGCCCCAGCATTTT. Translation gives CASSEALTGAYQPQHF.